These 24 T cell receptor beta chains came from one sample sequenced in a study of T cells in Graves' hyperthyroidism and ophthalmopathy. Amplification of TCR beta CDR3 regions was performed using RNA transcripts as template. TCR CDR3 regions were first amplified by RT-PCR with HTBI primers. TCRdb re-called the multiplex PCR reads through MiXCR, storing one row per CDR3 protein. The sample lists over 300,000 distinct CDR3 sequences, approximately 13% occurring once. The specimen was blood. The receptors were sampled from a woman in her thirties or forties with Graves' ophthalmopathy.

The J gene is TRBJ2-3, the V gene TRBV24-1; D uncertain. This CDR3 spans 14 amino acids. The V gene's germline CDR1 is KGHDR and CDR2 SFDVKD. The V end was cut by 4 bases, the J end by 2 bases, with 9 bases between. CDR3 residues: CATSDVRSTDTQYF. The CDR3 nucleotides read TGTGCCACCAGTGACGTCCGATCCACAGATACGCAGTATTTT.

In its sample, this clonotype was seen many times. CDR3 coding DNA: TGTGCCAGCAACTTCGACAGGAGGGATGGCTACACCTTC. This sequence encodes CASNFDRRDGYTF. This rearrangement joins TRBV28 to TRBJ1-2; TRBD1 is a possible D gene (6 bases). The CDR3 is 13 amino acids. Trimming pared 7 bases from V and 6 bases from J, leaving 15 bases between. Germline CDR1 and CDR2: MDHEN and SYDVKM.

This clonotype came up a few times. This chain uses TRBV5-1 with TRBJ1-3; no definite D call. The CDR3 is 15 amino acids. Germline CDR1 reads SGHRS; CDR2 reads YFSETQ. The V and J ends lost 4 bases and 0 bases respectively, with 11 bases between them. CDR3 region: CASSPKGSSGNTIYF. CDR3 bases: TGCGCCAGCAGCCCGAAAGGGAGCTCTGGAAACACCATATATTTT.

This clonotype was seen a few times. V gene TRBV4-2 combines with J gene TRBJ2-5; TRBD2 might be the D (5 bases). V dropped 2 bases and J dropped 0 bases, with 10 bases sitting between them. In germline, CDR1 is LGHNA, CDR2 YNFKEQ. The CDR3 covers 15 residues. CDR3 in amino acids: CASSQTGRYQETQYF. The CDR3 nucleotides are TGTGCCAGCAGCCAAACGGGAAGGTACCAAGAGACCCAGTACTTC.

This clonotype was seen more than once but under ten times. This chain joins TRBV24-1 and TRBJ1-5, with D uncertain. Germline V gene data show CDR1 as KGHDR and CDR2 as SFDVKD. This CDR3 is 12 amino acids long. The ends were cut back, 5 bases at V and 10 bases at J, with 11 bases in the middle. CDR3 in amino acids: CATSGGRSPQHF. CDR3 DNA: TGTGCCACCAGTGGGGGTCGATCTCCCCAGCATTTT.

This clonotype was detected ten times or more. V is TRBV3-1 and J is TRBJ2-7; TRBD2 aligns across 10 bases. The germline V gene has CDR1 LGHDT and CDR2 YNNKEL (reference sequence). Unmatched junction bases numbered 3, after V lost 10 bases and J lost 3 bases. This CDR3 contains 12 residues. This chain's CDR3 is CATSSGSYEQYF. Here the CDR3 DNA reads TGTGCCACCTCTAGCGGGAGCTACGAGCAGTACTTC.

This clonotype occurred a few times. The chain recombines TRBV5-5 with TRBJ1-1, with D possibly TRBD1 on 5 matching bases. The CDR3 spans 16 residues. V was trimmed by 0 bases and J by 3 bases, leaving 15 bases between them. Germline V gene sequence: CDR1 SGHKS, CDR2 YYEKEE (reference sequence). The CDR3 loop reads CASSLERGTRDTEAFF. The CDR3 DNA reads TGTGCCAGCAGCTTGGAACGTGGGACCAGGGACACTGAAGCTTTCTTT.

The CDR3 nucleotides read TGTGCCACCAGCAGAGACAGGGGATATGGCTACACCTTC. The encoded protein is CATSRDRGYGYTF. The chain links TRBV15 to TRBJ1-2; tentative D call: TRBD1 (6 bases). Between the trimmed V and J ends, which lost 0 bases and 5 bases, there was a span of 7 bases. Germline CDR1 LNHNV, CDR2 YYDKDF (reference sequence). CDR3 length: 13 residues.

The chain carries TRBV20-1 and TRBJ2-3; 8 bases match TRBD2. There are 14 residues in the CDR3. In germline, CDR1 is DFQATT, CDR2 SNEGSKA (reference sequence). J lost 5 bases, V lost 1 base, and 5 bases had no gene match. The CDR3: CSARAREGRDTQYF. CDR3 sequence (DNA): TGCAGTGCTAGAGCTCGGGAGGGCAGAGATACGCAGTATTTT.

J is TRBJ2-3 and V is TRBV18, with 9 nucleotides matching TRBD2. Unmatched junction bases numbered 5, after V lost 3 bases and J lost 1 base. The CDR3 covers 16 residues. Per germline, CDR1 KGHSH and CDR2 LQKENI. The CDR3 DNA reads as TGTGCCAGCTCACCCCGACCTAGCGGGGGCACAGATACGCAGTATTTT. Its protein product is CASSPRPSGGTDTQYF.

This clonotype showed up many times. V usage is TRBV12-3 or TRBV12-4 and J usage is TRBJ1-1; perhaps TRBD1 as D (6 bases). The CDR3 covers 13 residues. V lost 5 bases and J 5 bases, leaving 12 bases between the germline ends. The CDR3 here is CASSLSRGTEAFF. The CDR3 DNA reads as TGTGCCAGCAGTCTATCGAGGGGGACTGAAGCTTTCTTT.

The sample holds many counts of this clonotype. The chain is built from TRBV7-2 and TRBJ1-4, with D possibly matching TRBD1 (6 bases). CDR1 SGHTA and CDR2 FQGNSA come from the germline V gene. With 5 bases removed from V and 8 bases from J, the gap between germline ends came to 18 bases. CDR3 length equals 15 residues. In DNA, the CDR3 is TGTGCCAGCAGCCCCCTTCCCGGGACAACAGAAAAACTGTTTTTT. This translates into CASSPLPGTTEKLFF.

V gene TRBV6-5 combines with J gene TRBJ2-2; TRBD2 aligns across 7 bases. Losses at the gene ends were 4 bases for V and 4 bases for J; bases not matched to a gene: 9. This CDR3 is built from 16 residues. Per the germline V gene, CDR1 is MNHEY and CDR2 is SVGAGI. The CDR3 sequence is CASSSGGRAITGELFF. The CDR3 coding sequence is TGTGCCAGCAGTTCGGGAGGACGGGCGATCACCGGGGAGCTGTTTTTT.

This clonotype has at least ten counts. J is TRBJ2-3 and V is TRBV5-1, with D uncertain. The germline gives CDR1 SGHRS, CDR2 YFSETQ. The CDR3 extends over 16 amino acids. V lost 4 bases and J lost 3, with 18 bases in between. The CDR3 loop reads CASSIPTGARTDTQYF. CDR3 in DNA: TGCGCCAGCAGCATCCCGACTGGTGCGAGGACAGATACGCAGTATTTT.

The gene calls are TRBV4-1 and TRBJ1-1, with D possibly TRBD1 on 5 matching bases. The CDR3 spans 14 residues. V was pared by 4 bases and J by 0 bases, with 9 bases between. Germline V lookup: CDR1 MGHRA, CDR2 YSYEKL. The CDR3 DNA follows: TGCGCCAGCAGCCCCCTGGGGCTGAACACTGAAGCTTTCTTT. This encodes CASSPLGLNTEAFF.

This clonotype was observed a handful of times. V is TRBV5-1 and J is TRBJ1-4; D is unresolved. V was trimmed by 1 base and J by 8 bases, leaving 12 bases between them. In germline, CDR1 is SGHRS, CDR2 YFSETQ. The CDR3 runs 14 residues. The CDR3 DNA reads TGCGCCAGCAGCTTGACCCAAGAGAAAGAAAAACTGTTTTTT. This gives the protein CASSLTQEKEKLFF. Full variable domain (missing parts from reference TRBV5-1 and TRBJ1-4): KAGVTQTPRYLIKTRGQQVTLSCSPISGHRSVSWYQQTPGQGLQFLFEYFSETQRNKGNFPGRFSGRQFSNSRSEMNVSTLELGDSALYLCASSLTQEKEKLFFGSGTQLSVL.

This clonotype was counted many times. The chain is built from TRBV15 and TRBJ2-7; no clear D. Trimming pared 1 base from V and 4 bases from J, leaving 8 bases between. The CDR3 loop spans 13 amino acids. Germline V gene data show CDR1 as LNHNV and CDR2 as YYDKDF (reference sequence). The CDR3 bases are TGTGCCACCAGCAGAGCGATGGGGTACGAGCAGTACTTC. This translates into CATSRAMGYEQYF.

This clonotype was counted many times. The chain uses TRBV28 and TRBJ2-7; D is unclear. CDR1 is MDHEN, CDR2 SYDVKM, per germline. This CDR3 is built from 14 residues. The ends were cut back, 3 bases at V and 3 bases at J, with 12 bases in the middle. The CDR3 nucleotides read TGTGCCAGCAGTTTTATTGGCGGAAACTACGAGCAGTACTTC. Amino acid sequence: CASSFIGGNYEQYF.

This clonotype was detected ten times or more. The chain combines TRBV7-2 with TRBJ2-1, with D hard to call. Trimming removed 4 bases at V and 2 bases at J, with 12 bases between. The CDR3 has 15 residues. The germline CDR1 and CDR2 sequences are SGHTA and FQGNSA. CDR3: CASSSDSYPYNEQFF. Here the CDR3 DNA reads TGTGCCAGCAGCTCTGACTCCTACCCCTACAATGAGCAGTTCTTC.

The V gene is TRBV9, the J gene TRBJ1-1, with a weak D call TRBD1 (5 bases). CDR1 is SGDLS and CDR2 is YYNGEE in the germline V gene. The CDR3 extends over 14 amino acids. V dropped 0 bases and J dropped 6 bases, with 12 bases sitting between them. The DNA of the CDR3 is TGTGCCAGCAGCGTAGCTGAGAGGGGTCCTGAAGCTTTCTTT. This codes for CASSVAERGPEAFF.

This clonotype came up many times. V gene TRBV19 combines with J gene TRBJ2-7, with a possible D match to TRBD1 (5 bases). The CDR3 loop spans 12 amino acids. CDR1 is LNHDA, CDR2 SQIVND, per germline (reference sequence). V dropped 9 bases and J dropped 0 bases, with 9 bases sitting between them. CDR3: CASGRGSYEQYF. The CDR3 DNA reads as TGTGCCAGCGGTAGGGGCTCCTACGAGCAGTACTTC.

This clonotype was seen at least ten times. The CDR3 spells CASLRAGESEQYF. CDR3 DNA sequence: TGTGCCAGTCTTCGAGCGGGAGAAAGCGAGCAGTACTTC. The rearrangement uses TRBV27 and TRBJ2-7; TRBD2 matches 8 bases. The CDR3 has 13 amino acids. The J segment lost 6 bases and the V segment lost 9 bases, leaving 10 bases of the junction unmatched. Per the germline V gene, CDR1 is MNHEY and CDR2 is SMNVEV (reference sequence).

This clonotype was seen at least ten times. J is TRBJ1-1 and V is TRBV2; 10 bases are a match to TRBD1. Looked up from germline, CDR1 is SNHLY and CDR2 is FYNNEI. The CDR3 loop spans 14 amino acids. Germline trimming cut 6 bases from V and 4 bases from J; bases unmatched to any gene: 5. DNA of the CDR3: TGTGCCAGCAGGACAGGGGGCGCGAGCACTGAAGCTTTCTTT. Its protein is CASRTGGASTEAFF. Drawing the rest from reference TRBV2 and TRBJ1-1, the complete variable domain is EPEVTQTPSHQVTQMGQEVILRCVPISNHLYFYWYRQILGQKVEFLVSFYNNEISEKSEIFDDQFSVERPDGSNFTLKIRSTKLEDSAMYFCASRTGGASTEAFFGQGTRLTVV.

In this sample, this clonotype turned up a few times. The CDR3 sequence: CASSLDLSSRNEQFF. The CDR3, as DNA: TGTGCCAGCAGCTTAGATCTCAGTTCGCGAAATGAGCAGTTCTTC. The V call is TRBV7-9, the J call TRBJ2-1; no clear D gene. The germline V gene has CDR1 SEHNR and CDR2 FQNEAQ (reference sequence). Trimming took off 1 base at V and 7 bases at J, with 14 bases between the two ends. The CDR3 has 15 residues.